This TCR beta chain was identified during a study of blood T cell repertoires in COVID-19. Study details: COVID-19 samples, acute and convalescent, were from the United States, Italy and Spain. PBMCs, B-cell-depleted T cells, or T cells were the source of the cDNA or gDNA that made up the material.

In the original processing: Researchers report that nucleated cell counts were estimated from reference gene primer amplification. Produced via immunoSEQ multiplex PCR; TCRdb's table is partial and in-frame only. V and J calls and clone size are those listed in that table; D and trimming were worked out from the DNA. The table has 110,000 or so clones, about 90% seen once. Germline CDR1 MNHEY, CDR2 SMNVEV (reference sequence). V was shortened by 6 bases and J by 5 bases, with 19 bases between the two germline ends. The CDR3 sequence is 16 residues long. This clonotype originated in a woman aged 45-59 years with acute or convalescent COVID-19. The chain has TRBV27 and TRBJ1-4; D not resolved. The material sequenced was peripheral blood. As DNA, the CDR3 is TGTGCCAGCAGCGTCACATACACAGCTTGGAATGAAAAACTGTTTTTT. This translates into CASSVTYTAWNEKLFF.